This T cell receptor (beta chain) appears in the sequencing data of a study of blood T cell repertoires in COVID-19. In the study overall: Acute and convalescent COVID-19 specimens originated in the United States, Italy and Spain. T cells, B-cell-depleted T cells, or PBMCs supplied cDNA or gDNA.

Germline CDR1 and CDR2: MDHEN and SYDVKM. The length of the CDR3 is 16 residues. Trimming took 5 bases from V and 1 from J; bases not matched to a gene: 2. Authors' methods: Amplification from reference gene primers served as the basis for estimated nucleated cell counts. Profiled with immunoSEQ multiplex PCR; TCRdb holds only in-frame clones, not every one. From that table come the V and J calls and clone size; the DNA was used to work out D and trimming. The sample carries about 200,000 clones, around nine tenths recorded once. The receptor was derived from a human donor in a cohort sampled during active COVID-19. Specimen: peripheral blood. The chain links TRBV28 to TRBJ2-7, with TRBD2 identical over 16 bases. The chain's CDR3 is CASSVGLAGGSYEQYF. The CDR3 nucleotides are TGTGCCAGCAGTGTGGGACTAGCGGGAGGGTCCTACGAGCAGTACTTC.